A selection of T cell receptor beta chains follows, all from one sample in a study of blood T cell repertoires in COVID-19. TCRdb keeps only in-frame clones here, not all; method: immunoSEQ multiplex PCR. This table holds some 290,000 clones, about nine tenths found once. The specimen was peripheral blood. The receptors stem from a woman aged 25 to 39 with COVID-19, enrolled during active disease. CDR3s include the opening cysteine and the closing phenylalanine or tryptophan. D genes are given only for firm matches. Size tells how often a clone was seen (once, few, many) or the class of an expanded clone, and some rows leave it out.

>TRBV28|.|TRBD1|TRBJ2-7
CASSPGTGIGEQYF
TGTGCCAGCAGTCCCGGGACAGGGATCGGCGAGCAGTACTTC
>TRBV25-1|.|.|TRBJ2-2
CASSEGGVPTGELFF
TGTGCCAGCAGTGAAGGGGGCGTACCCACCGGGGAGCTGTTTTTT
>TRBV7-8|.|TRBD1|TRBJ1-6
CASSLAVGTGYNSPLHF
TGTGCCAGCAGCTTGGCCGTCGGGACAGGGTATAATTCACCCCTCCACTTT
>TRBV5-1|once|TRBD1|TRBJ2-7
CASSPSPGTGIYEQYF
TGCGCCAGCAGCCCATCACCGGGGACAGGAATATACGAGCAGTACTTC
>TRBV18|.|TRBD2|TRBJ2-1
CASSPTTSGTSSGSYNEQFF
TGTGCCAGCTCACCAACAACTAGCGGAACTTCATCGGGGTCCTACAATGAGCAGTTCTTC
>TRBV27|once|.|TRBJ2-3
CASRDLGDTQYF
TGTGCCAGCAGGGACTTAGGAGATACGCAGTATTTT
>TRBV27|.|.|TRBJ2-7
CASSASVLYEQYF
TGTGCCAGCAGTGCATCAGTTCTCTACGAGCAGTACTTC
>TRBV6-1|.|TRBD1|TRBJ1-1
CASSAIYRQGAIMNTEAFF
TGTGCCAGCAGTGCGATCTATAGACAGGGGGCTATTATGAACACTGAAGCTTTCTTT
>TRBV7-8|.|.|TRBJ1-5
CASSLWEGANQPQHF
TGTGCCAGCAGCTTATGGGAGGGTGCAAATCAGCCCCAGCATTTT
>TRBV2|.|.|TRBJ1-3
CASSESSAAPGNTIYF
TGTGCCAGCAGTGAAAGCTCTGCGGCCCCAGGAAACACCATATATTTT
>TRBV19|.|.|TRBJ2-7
CASSIRLGYEQYF
TGTGCCAGTAGTATACGGCTAGGTTACGAGCAGTACTTC
>TRBV5-4|.|TRBD2|TRBJ2-7
CASSLDLAGVEQYF
TGTGCCAGCAGCTTGGACCTAGCGGGAGTAGAGCAGTACTTC
>TRBV5-1|.|TRBD2|TRBJ2-7
CASNPLAGLGEQYF
TGCGCCAGCAATCCCCTAGCGGGGCTGGGGGAGCAGTACTTC
>TRBV19|.|TRBD1|TRBJ1-1
CASSISPQGVNTEAFF
TGTGCCAGTAGTATTAGCCCCCAGGGGGTGAACACTGAAGCTTTCTTT
>TRBV27|.|.|TRBJ1-2
CASSLSRTVGVNYGYTF
TGTGCCAGCAGTTTATCGCGTACAGTCGGGGTCAACTATGGCTACACCTTC
>TRBV28|.|.|TRBJ1-2
CASSLVQANYGYTF
TGTGCCAGCAGTTTAGTTCAGGCCAACTATGGCTACACCTTC
>TRBV3-1/TRBV3-2|.|.|TRBJ2-2
CASSQDTKPNTGELFF
TGTGCCAGCAGCCAAGATACAAAACCGAACACCGGGGAGCTGTTTTTT
>TRBV5-1|.|.|TRBJ2-2
CASSSRGEVTGELFF
TGCGCCAGCAGCTCTAGGGGCGAGGTCACCGGGGAGCTGTTTTTT
>TRBV28|.|.|TRBJ1-2
CASYLPPPSSYGYTF
TGTGCCAGCTATCTTCCTCCCCCATCCAGCTATGGCTACACCTTC
>TRBV6-5|once|.|TRBJ1-4
CASSRGRTNEKLFF
TGTGCCAGCAGCCGCGGAAGGACTAATGAAAAACTGTTTTTT
>TRBV15|once|.|TRBJ2-7
CATSVAPDYEQYF
TGTGCCACCAGCGTAGCGCCTGACTACGAGCAGTACTTC
>TRBV6-5|.|.|TRBJ2-3
CASSYERPSTDTQYF
TGTGCCAGCAGTTACGAGCGGCCAAGCACAGATACGCAGTATTTT
>TRBV5-4|.|.|TRBJ1-1
CATVDKLNTEAFF
TGTGCCACCGTCGACAAGCTGAACACTGAAGCTTTCTTT
>TRBV2|.|TRBD2|TRBJ2-5
CASSYQTGLAGATQYF
TGTGCCAGCAGTTACCAAACAGGACTAGCAGGGGCGACCCAGTACTTC
>TRBV27|.|TRBD1|TRBJ2-2
CASGQRTGELFF
TGTGCTTCGGGACAGCGCACCGGGGAGCTGTTTTTT
>TRBV3-1/TRBV3-2|.|.|TRBJ1-2
CASSQEKEGGYTF
TGTGCCAGCAGCCAAGAAAAGGAGGGTGGCTACACCTTC
>TRBV2|once|.|TRBJ1-3
CASRREAQASGNTIYF
TGTGCCAGCAGGAGGGAGGCCCAAGCCTCTGGAAACACCATATATTTT
>TRBV19|.|.|TRBJ1-5
CASTRGGYQPQHF
TGTGCCAGTACGCGGGGGGGGTACCAGCCCCAGCATTTT
>TRBV30|.|TRBD2|TRBJ2-3
CAWSQNLWREGIGFTDTQYF
TGTGCCTGGAGTCAAAACCTGTGGCGGGAGGGAATAGGTTTCACAGATACGCAGTATTTT
>TRBV2|.|.|TRBJ1-5
CASSDSPTVDQPQHF
TGTGCCAGCAGTGATAGCCCCACGGTTGATCAGCCCCAGCATTTT
>TRBV7-2|.|TRBD2|TRBJ2-2
CASSSSGTSGRQTGELFF
TGTGCCAGCAGCTCCTCCGGGACTAGCGGGAGGCAGACCGGGGAGCTGTTTTTT
>TRBV12-3/TRBV12-4|.|TRBD2|TRBJ2-7
CASSSSSGKQYF
TGTGCCAGCAGTTCCTCTAGCGGAAAGCAGTACTTC
>TRBV5-1|.|TRBD1|TRBJ1-1
CASSLLNRDRGLNTEAFF
TGCGCCAGCAGCTTGTTGAACCGGGACAGGGGGTTGAACACTGAAGCTTTCTTT
>TRBV5-1|.|TRBD1|TRBJ1-1
CASSLADRTGEKAFF
TGCGCCAGCAGCTTGGCCGACCGTACAGGGGAGAAAGCTTTCTTT
>TRBV27|.|TRBD2|TRBJ2-1
CASSFLGTSTPYNEQFF
TGTGCCAGCAGTTTTTTAGGGACTAGCACTCCCTACAATGAGCAGTTCTTC
>TRBV27|once|TRBD1|TRBJ1-5
CASSNRGFNQPQHF
TGTGCCAGCAGCAACAGGGGCTTCAATCAGCCCCAGCATTTT
>TRBV10-3|.|TRBD1|TRBJ1-2
CAISEPGQSTYGYTF
TGTGCCATCAGTGAGCCGGGACAGTCGACTTATGGCTACACCTTC
>TRBV6-5|.|TRBD1|TRBJ2-7
CASSPPRDRTYEQYF
TGTGCCAGCAGTCCCCCCCGGGACAGGACCTACGAGCAGTACTTC
>TRBV29-1|.|.|TRBJ1-1
CSVGLGGNTEAFF
TGCAGCGTTGGACTGGGGGGGAACACTGAAGCTTTCTTT
>TRBV29-1|.|.|TRBJ2-3
CSAPSEGGVTDTQYF
TGCAGCGCACCCTCCGAGGGCGGTGTTACAGATACGCAGTATTTT
>TRBV14|once|.|TRBJ2-5
CASSKNTGKVVTQYF
TGTGCCAGCAGCAAAAATACAGGGAAAGTAGTGACCCAGTACTTC
>TRBV5-1|.|.|TRBJ2-1
CASSLGDSGLGEQFF
TGCGCCAGCAGCTTGGGGGACTCCGGTTTGGGTGAGCAGTTCTTC
>TRBV27|.|.|TRBJ1-2
CASSLSQAGTLGYTF
TGTGCCAGCAGTTTATCACAGGCAGGGACTTTAGGCTACACCTTC
>TRBV5-4|.|.|TRBJ1-1
CASSLSRNTEAFF
TGTGCCAGCAGCTTGTCGAGGAACACTGAAGCTTTCTTT
>TRBV7-6|.|TRBD2|TRBJ2-1
CASSFGLAGLYYNEQFF
TGTGCCAGCAGCTTTGGACTAGCGGGATTATACTACAATGAGCAGTTCTTC
>TRBV5-1|.|TRBD2|TRBJ2-7
CASRLIAGSEQYF
TGCGCCAGCAGGTTGATAGCGGGAAGCGAGCAGTACTTC
>TRBV28|.|.|TRBJ2-7
CASRLSSGFYEQYF
TGTGCCAGCAGGCTTAGTAGCGGATTCTACGAGCAGTACTTC
>TRBV18|.|TRBD2|TRBJ2-4
CASSPFTAGATKNIQYF
TGTGCCAGCTCACCATTCACAGCGGGAGCTACCAAAAACATTCAGTACTTC
>TRBV29-1|.|.|TRBJ1-1
CSVVTGNTEAFF
TGCAGCGTTGTAACAGGGAACACTGAAGCTTTCTTT
>TRBV7-2|.|.|TRBJ2-2
CASSKNRALDTGELFF
TGTGCCAGCAGCAAAAACAGGGCGCTGGACACCGGGGAGCTGTTTTTT
>TRBV29-1|once|TRBD1|TRBJ1-2
CSVGLFDRGYGYTF
TGCAGCGTTGGACTTTTTGACAGGGGCTATGGCTACACCTTC
>TRBV5-1|.|.|TRBJ1-1
CASSLGSSSQGNTEAFF
TGCGCCAGCAGCTTGGGGTCCTCCTCGCAGGGGAACACTGAAGCTTTCTTT
>TRBV11-2|.|TRBD1|TRBJ1-2
CASSSSRQGAYTF
TGTGCCAGCAGCTCATCGAGACAGGGTGCCTACACCTTC
>TRBV2|.|TRBD1|TRBJ1-1
CASHSRGMNTEAFF
TGTGCCAGCCACTCCAGGGGGATGAACACTGAAGCTTTCTTT
>TRBV7-3|.|TRBD1|TRBJ1-2
CASSLPPQGGGYTF
TGTGCCAGCAGCTTACCCCCCCAGGGGGGTGGCTACACCTTC
>TRBV19|.|TRBD2|TRBJ2-1
CASSIDPRGSGSPFF
TGTGCCAGTAGTATAGATCCCCGGGGTAGCGGGAGTCCGTTCTTC
>TRBV5-1|.|TRBD1|TRBJ1-4
CASSPGVTGDYNEKLFF
TGCGCCAGCAGCCCGGGAGTGACAGGGGACTATAATGAAAAACTGTTTTTT
>TRBV15|once|.|TRBJ1-2
CATSREYRSTGHSYGYTF
TGTGCCACCAGCAGAGAATATCGATCTACAGGTCATTCCTATGGCTACACCTTC